Included here is one T cell receptor (beta chain) sequence, with context. This CDR3 region has 13 residues. Germline V CDR1 and CDR2: DFQATT, SNEGSKA (reference sequence). V was trimmed by 7 bases and J by 2 bases, leaving 14 bases between them. The sample is drawn from a study of T cells in Graves' hyperthyroidism and ophthalmopathy. Amplification of TCR beta CDR3 regions was performed using RNA transcripts as template. Carried out on the TCR CDR3, a first-round RT-PCR used the HTBI primer set. Each CDR3 protein gets one entry after TCRdb re-called the multiplex PCR reads with MiXCR. The data hold 480,000 or so distinct CDR3 sequences, with over 35% observed a single time.

J is TRBJ2-5 and V is TRBV20-1; D possibly corresponds to TRBD2 (6 bases). The sample taken for sequencing was peripheral blood or thyroid tissue (not recorded which). This clonotype originated in an adult woman with Graves' disease, either hyperthyroidism or ophthalmopathy (not recorded which). Here the CDR3 DNA reads TGCAGTGTCTCGGGACTCCTACAAGAGACCCAGTACTTC. Its protein is CSVSGLLQETQYF.